One T cell receptor beta chain is described in this entry. Its matching antigen is unknown. The sample is drawn from a study of graft-versus-host responses after intestinal transplantation. Study as a whole: Transplants given to recipients were multivisceral, liver-intestinal, or isolated intestinal. Each patient got anti-thymocyte globulin induction, then tacrolimus and steroids for roughly 3 years.

This CDR3 is built from 15 residues. CDR1 MNHEY and CDR2 SVGAGI come from the germline V gene. J lost 7 bases, V lost 2 bases, and 6 bases had no gene match. Profiling relied on immunoSEQ multiplex PCR, and the TCRdb table lists in-frame clones only, not all of them. The profile shows over 75,000 clones, about 87% of them singletons. Study-wide findings and caveats: Association was observed between peak circulating GvH clone levels and early post-transplant HvG declines.

The sequenced sample was unstimulated CD4+ T cells sorted from spleen or lymph node cells, obtained before transplant. The receptor comes from a human donor who was the organ donor for an intestinal transplant. The gene calls are TRBV6-5 and TRBJ2-1, with TRBD2 matching 9 bases. The CDR3 DNA reads as TGTGCCAGCAGTTACGGTCTAGCGGGGAGGAATGAGCAGTTCTTC. This gives the protein CASSYGLAGRNEQFF.